The clone carrying this T cell receptor (beta chain) appeared a few times. Its specificity is unknown. These data are taken from a study of vaccination effects on CD4 cells after COVID-19. Study-wide results and caveats: No early post-infection timepoints were available in the study, which also included few convalescent patients.

The data were produced by immunoSEQ multiplex PCR, yet TCRdb's version contains in-frame clones alone and is incomplete. This sample has 70,000 to 95,000 clones, with approximately 74% found just once. Using viral peptide pools, the ViraFEST assay grew out antigen-specific CD4+ T cells prior to sequencing. Following culture for nine to ten days, CD4+ T cells were isolated. The vaccine recipients had no prior SARS-CoV-2 infection, with negative nucleocapsid antibodies. This CDR3 spans 16 amino acids. J was trimmed by 1 base and V by 4 bases; bases with no gene match: 9. Germline lookup yields CDR1 KGHSH and CDR2 LQKENI.

The material was CD4+ T cells from PBMCs cultured with HCoV-229E spike peptides, obtained before COVID-19 vaccination. This clonotype was obtained from a human donor who received a COVID-19 vaccine. V is TRBV18 and J is TRBJ1-1; 7 bases agree with TRBD1. In DNA form, the CDR3 reads TGTGCCAGCTCACACAGGGGCGAGCCCCCGAACACTGAAGCTTTCTTT. Its translation: CASSHRGEPPNTEAFF.